The sequence of this T cell receptor beta chain was determined in a study of radiotherapy plus CTLA-4 blockade in lung cancer. Produced via immunoSEQ multiplex PCR; TCRdb's table is partial and in-frame only. The table has 25,000 to 40,000 clones, roughly 70% seen once; the top ten hold roughly 4.3%. V was shortened by 2 bases and J by 0 bases, with 16 bases between the two germline ends. Per germline, CDR1 LGHNA and CDR2 YSLEER. CDR3 length: 18 residues. Overall study results and limits: Alongside interferon-beta, early blood T cell clone dynamics were reportedly the best predictor of response. Blood TCR clones of tumor origin expanded after radiotherapy plus ipilimumab.

Concerning this clone: The antigen remains unidentified.

This clonotype originated in a human donor with non-small cell lung cancer whose response to radiotherapy plus ipilimumab could not be evaluated. Sample: peripheral blood, taken from a patient treated with radiotherapy plus ipilimumab. The chain is built from TRBV4-3 and TRBJ2-2, with D tentatively TRBD2 (6 bases). As DNA, the CDR3 is TGCGCCAGCAGCCAAACCGCCCCCCTAGCGCCGAACACCGGGGAGCTGTTTTTT. It translates to CASSQTAPLAPNTGELFF.